These T cell receptor beta chains were read from a single sample in a study of spatial heterogeneity in lung cancer. TCRdb re-derived calls from the 5' RACE reads in MiXCR, one entry per CDR3 protein. This table has around 87,000 distinct CDR3 sequences, approximately 12% appearing once. This specimen consisted of PBMCs, obtained at surgery. These receptors came from a male donor with early-stage non-small cell lung cancer. Both conserved end residues are part of each CDR3. D genes are given only for firm matches. Clone size is not always given. Where it is, it says once, few, many or a class for expanded clones.

j_call clone_size d_call v_call cdr3_nt cdr3_aa
TRBJ1-4 few TRBD1 TRBV7-2 TGTGCCAGCAGCGCAAGGACAGGGGAAAAACTGTTTTTT CASSARTGEKLFF
TRBJ2-2 . . TRBV11-3 TGTGCCAGCAGCTTCTCGGCAGGAGCGTCGAACACCGGGGAGCTGTTTTTT CASSFSAGASNTGELFF
TRBJ2-7 few TRBD1 TRBV29-1 TGCAGCGTATGGGGACAGGGGGAATACGAGCAGTACTTC CSVWGQGEYEQYF
TRBJ2-5 few TRBD2 TRBV27 TGTGCCAGCAGTTTAACCGGGAGGGCCGTAGAGACCCAGTACTTC CASSLTGRAVETQYF
TRBJ2-1 . . TRBV9 TGTGCCAGCAGCGTAGGACAGTTAAGCTCCTACAATGAGCAGTTCTTC CASSVGQLSSYNEQFF
TRBJ1-6 few . TRBV20-1 TGCAGTGTCATCTCCGGGGGGGCCTATAATTCACCCCTCCACTTT CSVISGGAYNSPLHF
TRBJ1-3 few . TRBV7-9 TGTGCCAGCAGCTCATTCTCGGGAAACACCATATATTTT CASSSFSGNTIYF
TRBJ2-1 few TRBD1 TRBV5-4 TGTGCCAGCAGCCCTGGACAGGATCGCTCCTACAATGAGCAGTTCTTC CASSPGQDRSYNEQFF
TRBJ2-1 many . TRBV2 TGTGCCAGCAGTGTAACAGTTTACAATGAGCAGTTCTTC CASSVTVYNEQFF
TRBJ2-6 . . TRBV25-1 TGTGCCAGCAGTGATTGGGGGGAAGGGGCCAACGTCCTGACTTTC CASSDWGEGANVLTF
TRBJ1-1 few . TRBV3-1 TGTGCCAGCAGCCACGAGCGACGGGCTGAAGCTTTCTTT CASSHERRAEAFF
TRBJ1-1 few . TRBV7-2 TGTGCCAGCAGCCCCACCCGGACCGGGGAAGCTTTCTTT CASSPTRTGEAFF
TRBJ2-1 many TRBD1 TRBV9 TGTGCCAGCAGCGTAGGACAGGGGCGTTACAATGAGCAGTTCTTC CASSVGQGRYNEQFF
TRBJ1-1 many . TRBV5-1 TGCGCCAGCAGCTTGGCCCCGAACACTGAAGCTTTCTTT CASSLAPNTEAFF
TRBJ2-1 few TRBD2 TRBV6-1 TGTGCCAGCAAAAGCGGGGGGGTACGTAATGAGCAGTTCTTC CASKSGGVRNEQFF
TRBJ2-7 few TRBD2 TRBV27 TGTGCCAGCAGTTTATCGGGGCTAGCGGGAGGCTACGAGCAGTACTTC CASSLSGLAGGYEQYF
TRBJ1-1 . . TRBV20-1 TGCAGTGCTAGGTCTGGACATTTGAACACTGAAGCTTTCTTT CSARSGHLNTEAFF
TRBJ2-7 many TRBD2 TRBV12-3/TRBV12-4 TGTGCCAGCAGGCCTCTAGCGGGGGGAAAGTATGAGCAGTACTTC CASRPLAGGKYEQYF